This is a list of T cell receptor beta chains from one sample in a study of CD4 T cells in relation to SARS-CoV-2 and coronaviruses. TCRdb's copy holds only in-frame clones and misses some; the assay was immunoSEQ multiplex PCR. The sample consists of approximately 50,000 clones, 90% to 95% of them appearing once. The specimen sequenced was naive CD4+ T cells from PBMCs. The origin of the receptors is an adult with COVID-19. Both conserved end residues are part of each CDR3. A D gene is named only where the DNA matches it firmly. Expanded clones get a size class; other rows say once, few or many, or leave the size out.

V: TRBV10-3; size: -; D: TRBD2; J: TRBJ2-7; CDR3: CATAPGGKYEQYF; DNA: TGTGCCACCGCACCGGGGGGGAAGTACGAGCAGTACTTC
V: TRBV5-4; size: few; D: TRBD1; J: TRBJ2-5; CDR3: CASSTLRQGAEETQYF; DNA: TGTGCCAGCAGCACCCTGCGACAGGGGGCGGAAGAGACCCAGTACTTC
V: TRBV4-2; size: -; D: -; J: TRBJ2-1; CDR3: CASSERLGSYNEQFF; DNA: TGTGCCAGCAGCGAGCGCCTTGGCTCCTACAATGAGCAGTTCTTC
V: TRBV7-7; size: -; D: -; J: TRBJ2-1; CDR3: CASSLGPNNEQFF; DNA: TGTGCTAGCAGCTTAGGACCGAACAATGAGCAGTTCTTC
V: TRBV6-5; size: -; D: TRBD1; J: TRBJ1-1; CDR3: CASSPTQGVNTEAFF; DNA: TGTGCCAGCAGTCCAACACAGGGGGTAAACACTGAAGCTTTCTTT
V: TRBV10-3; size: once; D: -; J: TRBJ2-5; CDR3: CAIKSGPQETQYF; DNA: TGTGCCATCAAGTCTGGGCCCCAAGAGACCCAGTACTTC
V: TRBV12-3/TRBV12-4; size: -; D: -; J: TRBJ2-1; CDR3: CASRREEQFF; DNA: TGTGCCAGCAGGCGGGAAGAGCAGTTCTTC
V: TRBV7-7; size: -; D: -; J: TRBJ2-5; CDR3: CASSSLTGYQETQYF; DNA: TGTGCCAGCAGCTCTCTGACTGGTTACCAAGAGACCCAGTACTTC
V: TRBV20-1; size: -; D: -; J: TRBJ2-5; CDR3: CSASGGAREETQYF; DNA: TGCAGTGCTAGTGGGGGGGCGAGGGAGGAGACCCAGTACTTC
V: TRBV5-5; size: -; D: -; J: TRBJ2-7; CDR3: CASSSWAERNPYEQYF; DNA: TGTGCCAGCAGCTCATGGGCGGAGCGGAACCCCTACGAGCAGTACTTC
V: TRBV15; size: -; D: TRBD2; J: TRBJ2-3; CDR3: CATSRLLAGRTDTQYF; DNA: TGTGCCACCAGCAGACTTCTAGCGGGACGCACAGATACGCAGTATTTT
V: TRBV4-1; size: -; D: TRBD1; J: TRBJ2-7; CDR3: CASSQGTDRGVPYEQYF; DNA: TGCGCCAGCAGCCAAGGTACCGACAGGGGGGTTCCGTACGAGCAGTACTTC
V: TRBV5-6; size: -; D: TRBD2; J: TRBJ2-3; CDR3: CASSSYLAGPGSLRDTQYF; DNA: TGTGCCAGCAGCTCCTATCTAGCGGGACCGGGCTCCTTAAGAGACACGCAGTATTTT
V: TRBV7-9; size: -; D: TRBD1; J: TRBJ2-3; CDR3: CASSPPPIRDRESDTQYF; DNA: TGTGCCAGCAGCCCACCCCCAATCCGGGACAGGGAGTCAGATACGCAGTATTTT
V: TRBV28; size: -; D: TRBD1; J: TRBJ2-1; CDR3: CASSLYPGTGQRYNEQFF; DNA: TGTGCCAGCAGTTTATACCCCGGGACAGGGCAGAGGTACAATGAGCAGTTCTTC
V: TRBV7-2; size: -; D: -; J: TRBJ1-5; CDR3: CASSLEQYGNQPQHF; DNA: TGTGCCAGCAGCTTAGAACAGTACGGCAATCAGCCCCAGCATTTT
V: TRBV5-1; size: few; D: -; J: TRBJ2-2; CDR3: CASRPRFSAGTGELFF; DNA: TGCGCCAGCAGACCTCGGTTTAGCGCCGGAACCGGGGAGCTGTTTTTT
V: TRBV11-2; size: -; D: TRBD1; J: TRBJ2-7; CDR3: CASSSLRTGHEQYF; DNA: TGTGCCAGCAGCTCCCTTCGGACAGGCCACGAGCAGTACTTC
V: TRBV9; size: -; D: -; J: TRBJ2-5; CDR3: CASSVASAGGAPGETQYF; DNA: TGTGCCAGCAGCGTAGCTTCAGCGGGTGGTGCCCCCGGTGAGACCCAGTACTTC
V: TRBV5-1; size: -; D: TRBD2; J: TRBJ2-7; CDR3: CASSRGVVAGAYEQYF; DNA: TGCGCCAGCAGCCGGGGGGTTGTAGCGGGGGCCTACGAGCAGTACTTC
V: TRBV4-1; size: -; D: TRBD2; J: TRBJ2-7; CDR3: CASSQDKLAGMSSYEQYF; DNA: TGCGCCAGCAGCCAAGATAAGCTAGCGGGAATGAGCTCCTACGAGCAGTACTTC
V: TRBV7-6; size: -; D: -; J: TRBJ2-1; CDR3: CASSQGDGRSSYNEQFF; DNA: TGTGCCAGCAGCCAGGGAGATGGGAGAAGCTCCTACAATGAGCAGTTCTTC